These 10 T cell receptor beta chains came from one sample sequenced in a study of blood T cell repertoires in COVID-19. Data came from immunoSEQ multiplex PCR; TCRdb stores just in-frame clones and leaves some out. The sample has some 130,000 clones, roughly 87% seen once. Material for sequencing was PBMCs or T cells enriched from blood (not recorded which). The receptor set was obtained from a man aged 30 to 39 who had recovered from COVID-19.

V and J are TRBV2 and TRBJ1-6; 10 positions agree with TRBD1. The V gene's germline CDR1 is SNHLY and CDR2 FYNNEI. This CDR3 comprises 16 residues. J was trimmed by 7 bases and V by 2 bases; bases with no gene match: 5. The DNA for the CDR3 is TGTGCCAGCAGTGAAAAACGGACAGGGGGAAATTCACCCCTCCACTTT. Protein sequence: CASSEKRTGGNSPLHF.

The chain employs TRBV12-1 and TRBJ2-3; the table's TRBD2 call for D was not verified on the DNA. TRBV12-1 is a pseudogene locus. CDR3 length: 16 amino acids. The CDR3: CASSSRLASSTDTQYF. The CDR3 bases are TGTGCCAGCAGCTCACGACTAGCGTCTAGCACAGATACGCAGTATTTT.

The J gene is TRBJ2-3, the V gene TRBV5-1; D is undetermined. The CDR3 runs to 14 residues. Between the trimmed V and J ends, which lost 5 bases and 0 bases, there was a span of 10 bases. Per the germline V gene, CDR1 is SGHRS and CDR2 is YFSETQ. This chain's CDR3 is CASSSTTSTDTQYF. In DNA form, the CDR3 reads TGCGCCAGCAGTTCTACCACTAGCACAGATACGCAGTATTTT.

The chain joins TRBV28 to TRBJ1-5, with D possibly matching TRBD1 (6 bases). The CDR3 contains 14 residues. V was shortened by 5 bases and J by 6 bases, with 14 bases between the two germline ends. Germline V gene data show CDR1 as MDHEN and CDR2 as SYDVKM. The CDR3 coding sequence is TGTGCCAGCAGTCCTAACGACAGGTTTCAGCCCCAGCATTTT. It yields the protein CASSPNDRFQPQHF. The entire variable domain, with the rest obtained from reference TRBV28 and TRBJ1-5, is as follows: DVKVTQSSRYLVKRTGEKVFLECVQDMDHENMFWYRQDPGLGLRLIYFSYDVKMKEKGDIPEGYSVSREKKERFSLILESASTNQTSMYLCASSPNDRFQPQHFGDGTRLSIL.

V gene TRBV12-3 or TRBV12-4 combines with J gene TRBJ1-1; D gene unclear. The CDR3 runs 13 residues. The V gene lost 3 bases and the J gene lost 3 bases, with 8 bases spanning the gap. In DNA form, the CDR3 reads TGTGCCAGCAGTTTTAGGCAGGACACTGAAGCTTTCTTT. Translation gives CASSFRQDTEAFF.

The genes are TRBV5-4 and TRBJ1-1; TRBD1 aligns across 9 bases. The CDR3 loop spans 15 amino acids. Germline CDR1 and CDR2: SGHNT and YYREEE (reference sequence). Trimming cost V 5 bases and J 6 bases; bases outside gene matches: 11. This CDR3 reads CASRPGQGRRSEAFF. CDR3 DNA sequence: TGTGCCAGCAGACCCGGACAGGGGAGACGATCTGAAGCTTTCTTT.

J is TRBJ2-3 and V is TRBV9, with 10 bases identical to TRBD1. The germline CDR1 and CDR2 sequences are SGDLS and YYNGEE. The V and J ends lost 3 bases and 4 bases, in that order; junction bases with no gene match: 5. The CDR3 extends over 15 amino acids. The CDR3 spells CASSDDRGQADTQYF. For the CDR3, the DNA is TGTGCCAGCAGCGATGACAGGGGGCAAGCAGATACGCAGTATTTT.

The chain recombines TRBV28 with TRBJ1-6; possible D gene TRBD1, 5 bases. There are 15 residues in the CDR3. V dropped 5 bases and J dropped 1 base, with 9 bases sitting between them. Germline loops: CDR1 MDHEN, CDR2 SYDVKM. CDR3 DNA: TGTGCCAGCAGTGGGGCAGCATCCTATAATTCACCCCTCCACTTT. This codes for CASSGAASYNSPLHF.

This clone was counted a single time. The chain uses TRBV6-2 or TRBV6-3 and TRBJ2-5; D is perhaps TRBD2 (5 bases). Trimming took 4 bases from V and 7 from J, leaving 10 bases between them. The CDR3 is 12 residues long. Germline-derived CDR1 and CDR2 are MNHEY and SVGEGT. As DNA, the CDR3 is TGTGCCAGCAGTTCGGAAGCGGTGACCCAGTACTTC. Translation gives CASSSEAVTQYF.

The V gene is TRBV14, the J gene TRBJ1-3; TRBD1 agrees at 8 bases. The V and J ends lost 1 base and 4 bases, in that order; junction bases with no gene match: 6. In germline, CDR1 is SGHDN, CDR2 FVKESK. This CDR3 is built from 16 residues. The CDR3 sequence is CASSQVQGAKGNTIYF. In DNA form, the CDR3 reads TGTGCCAGCAGCCAAGTTCAGGGGGCGAAAGGAAACACCATATATTTT.